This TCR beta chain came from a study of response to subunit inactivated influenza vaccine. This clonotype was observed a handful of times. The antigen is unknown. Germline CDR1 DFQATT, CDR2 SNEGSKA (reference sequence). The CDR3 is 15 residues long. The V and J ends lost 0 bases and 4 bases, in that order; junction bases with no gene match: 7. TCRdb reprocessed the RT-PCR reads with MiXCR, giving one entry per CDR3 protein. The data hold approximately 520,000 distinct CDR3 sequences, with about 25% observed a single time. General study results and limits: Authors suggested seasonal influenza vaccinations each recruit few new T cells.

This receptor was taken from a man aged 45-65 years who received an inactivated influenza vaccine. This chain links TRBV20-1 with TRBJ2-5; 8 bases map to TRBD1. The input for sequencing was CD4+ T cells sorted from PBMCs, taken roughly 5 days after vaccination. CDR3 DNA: TGCAGTGCTAGAGATACCGGACAGGGAACAGAGACCCAGTACTTC. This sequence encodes CSARDTGQGTETQYF.